A selection of T cell receptor beta chains follows, all from one sample in a study of blood T cell repertoires in COVID-19. Sequencing was performed with immunoSEQ multiplex PCR; in TCRdb, only in-frame clones are kept and a portion is missing. Found here are 99,000 or so clones, approximately 86% of them singletons; the top ten hold about 2%. The sample was peripheral blood. These receptors were taken from a man aged 45-65 years with COVID-19, enrolled during active disease. Both conserved end residues are trimmed from each CDR3.

J gene: TRBJ1-5; V gene: TRBV5-5; CDR3 protein: ASSPLGGDSNQPQH
J gene: TRBJ2-7; V gene: TRBV6-2/TRBV6-3; CDR3 protein: ASSWGQGYEQY
J gene: TRBJ2-7; V gene: TRBV5-1; CDR3 protein: ASSFSQVYEQY
J gene: TRBJ1-5; V gene: TRBV5-4; CDR3 protein: ASSSGGWGPQH
J gene: TRBJ2-3; V gene: TRBV9; CDR3 protein: ASSVGGGYTDTQY
J gene: TRBJ1-3; V gene: TRBV3-1/TRBV3-2; CDR3 protein: ASSQGGFSFSGNTIY
J gene: TRBJ2-7; V gene: TRBV12-3/TRBV12-4; CDR3 protein: ASSRLSSYEQY
J gene: TRBJ1-6; V gene: TRBV7-9; CDR3 protein: ASSPIGQWVTPLH
J gene: TRBJ1-2; V gene: TRBV30; CDR3 protein: AWWQGGRIYGYT
J gene: TRBJ1-6; V gene: TRBV5-1; CDR3 protein: ASSTGQDNSPLH
J gene: TRBJ1-2; V gene: TRBV6-5; CDR3 protein: ASSYGFGQVRHGYT